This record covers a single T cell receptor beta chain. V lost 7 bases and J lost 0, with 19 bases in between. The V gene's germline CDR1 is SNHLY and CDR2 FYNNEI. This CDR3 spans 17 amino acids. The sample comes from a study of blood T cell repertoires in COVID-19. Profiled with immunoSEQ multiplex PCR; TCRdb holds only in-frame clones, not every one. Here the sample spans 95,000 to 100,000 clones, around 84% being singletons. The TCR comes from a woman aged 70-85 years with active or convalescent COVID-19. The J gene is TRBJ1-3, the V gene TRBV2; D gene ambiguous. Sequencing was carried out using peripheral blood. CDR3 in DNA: TGTGCCAGCAACCCCGGAGGTGGGGTAAACTCTGGAAACACCATATATTTT. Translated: CASNPGGGVNSGNTIYF.